Below are 11 T cell receptor beta chains sequenced from a single sample in a study of blood T cell repertoires in COVID-19. This table comes from immunoSEQ multiplex PCR, and its TCRdb copy is limited to in-frame clones, with some not included. The data contain 250,000 to 300,000 clones, 85% of them seen just once; the ten biggest clones take up 5.1%. Sequenced material: peripheral blood. The receptors were sampled from a man aged 50 to 60 with active or convalescent COVID-19.

The chain joins TRBV20-1 to TRBJ2-5, with 9 bases fitting TRBD2. CDR1 is DFQATT and CDR2 is SNEGSKA in the germline V gene (reference sequence). With 3 bases clipped from V and 1 base from J, the junction kept 9 bases outside the gene matches. The CDR3 extends over 16 amino acids. The CDR3 DNA reads as TGCAGTGCTAGTCGGTCAGCGGGAGGAACCCAAGAGACCCAGTACTTC. Protein: CSASRSAGGTQETQYF.

This clone was found a few times. This chain connects TRBV3-1 (or the pseudogene TRBV3-2) to TRBJ2-7, with 7 bases matching TRBD2. The ends lost 0 bases at V and 2 bases at J; junction bases unmatched: 7. The CDR3 sequence is 16 residues long. From germline, CDR1 is LGHDT and CDR2 YNNKEL (reference sequence). The CDR3 region is CASSQDRGRGPYEQYF. For the CDR3, the DNA is TGTGCCAGCAGCCAAGATCGAGGGAGGGGACCCTACGAGCAGTACTTC.

This chain joins TRBV6-6 and TRBJ2-2, with TRBD2 matching over 9 bases. Germline CDR1 reads MNHNY; CDR2 reads SVGAGI (reference sequence). V trimming: 5 bases; J trimming: 5 bases; junction bases outside the gene matches: 18. CDR3 length equals 19 residues. CDR3 in amino acids: CASSPSWASGIVGTGELFF. In nucleotides, the CDR3 is TGTGCCAGCAGTCCGAGTTGGGCTAGCGGGATTGTTGGTACCGGGGAGCTGTTTTTT.

J is TRBJ2-7 and V is TRBV19, with TRBD1 matching over 10 bases. CDR1 LNHDA and CDR2 SQIVND come from the germline V gene (reference sequence). V lost 7 bases, J lost 4 bases, and 13 bases stayed unmatched. This CDR3 comprises 16 residues. CDR3 bases: TGTGCCAGTAAACGATTGGGCGGGACAGGGGAATACGAGCAGTACTTC. Residues: CASKRLGGTGEYEQYF.

The rearrangement uses TRBV30 and TRBJ2-3; D not resolved. Germline CDR1 and CDR2: GTSNPN and SVGIG (reference sequence). The CDR3 is made up of 12 amino acids. The V gene lost 2 bases and the J gene lost 1 base, with 4 bases spanning the gap. CDR3 DNA sequence: TGTGCCTGGAGTCTTCGCACAGATACGCAGTATTTT. Its translation is CAWSLRTDTQYF.

The gene calls are TRBV20-1 and TRBJ2-3; possible D gene TRBD2, 6 bases. Germline V gives CDR1 DFQATT, CDR2 SNEGSKA (reference sequence). V was trimmed by 3 bases and J by 3 bases, leaving 13 bases between them. The CDR3 is 14 residues long. The CDR3 nucleotides read TGCAGTGCTAGTACGGGACTCTCTACAGATACGCAGTATTTT. It yields the protein CSASTGLSTDTQYF.

The rearrangement links TRBV2 to TRBJ2-7; the match to TRBD2 covers 7 bases. This CDR3 comprises 13 residues. Germline-derived CDR1 and CDR2 are SNHLY and FYNNEI. V lost 5 bases to trimming and J lost 6 bases; unmatched junction nucleotides: 7. CDR3 protein: CASSMGGSGEQYF. The CDR3 region has the DNA TGTGCCAGCAGTATGGGGGGGAGTGGCGAGCAGTACTTC.

In its sample, this clone was seen a few times. The chain uses TRBV30 and TRBJ2-5; D gene uncertain. CDR3 length: 13 residues. V was pared by 8 bases and J by 5 bases, with 18 bases between. Germline assignment: CDR1 GTSNPN and CDR2 SVGIG (reference sequence). In DNA, the CDR3 is TGTGCCCTCGCCGCAAGTTGGGCGGAGACCCAGTACTTC. As protein: CALAASWAETQYF.

This clone was counted a single time. This sequence joins TRBV9 and TRBJ2-1; 9 positions match TRBD1. This CDR3 region has 17 residues. The junction had 4 bases not matched to a gene; V was cut back by 0 bases and J by 0 bases. Germline V gene sequence: CDR1 SGDLS, CDR2 YYNGEE. DNA of the CDR3: TGTGCCAGCAGCGTAGCTTCGACAGGGGGCTCCTACAATGAGCAGTTCTTC. Amino acids: CASSVASTGGSYNEQFF.

The chain combines TRBV24-1 with TRBJ1-4; 9 nucleotides line up with TRBD1. CDR1 and CDR2 (germline): KGHDR, SFDVKD. Trimming cost V 7 bases and J 4 bases; bases outside gene matches: 6. There are 15 residues in the CDR3. CDR3 in amino acids: CATRGTGGFNEKLFF. The CDR3 DNA sequence: TGTGCCACCAGGGGTACAGGGGGCTTTAATGAAAAACTGTTTTTT.

The chain is built from TRBV3-1 (or the pseudogene TRBV3-2) and TRBJ1-2; D unclear. The V and J ends lost 4 bases and 3 bases respectively, with 9 bases between them. CDR1 and CDR2 (germline): LGHDT, YNNKEL (reference sequence). There are 13 residues in the CDR3. The CDR3 DNA reads as TGTGCCAGCAGCCCGAGCGCACACTATGGCTACACCTTC. Encoded protein: CASSPSAHYGYTF.